This paragraph covers one T cell receptor (beta chain) sequence. What it binds is unknown. One end of the junction is discordant with germline, which a read error may explain. For the second PCR, which ran for roughly 6 to 12 cycles, a sample-barcoded 5' primer and a J-beta primer mix were used. Each of the samples gave a minimum of 2.5 million paired-end reads that contained CDR3. MiXCR, run by TCRdb on the 5' RACE reads, gives a single entry per CDR3 protein. Of roughly 930,000 distinct CDR3 sequences in the sample, roughly 43% were seen once. This record belongs to a study of blood T cells in healthy people across ages. Study-wide points: PBMCs went unsorted, and a conclusive naive versus antigen-experienced comparison was therefore prevented. The fall in TCR beta diversity per million T cells was roughly linear with age.

Germline V gives CDR1 KGHDR, CDR2 SFDVKD. The CDR3 runs to 14 residues. Sample: blood. The genes are TRBV24-1 and TRBJ2-7; TRBD1 matches 7 bases. The origin of this receptor is a man aged 30 to 39 in good health. As DNA, the CDR3 is TGTGCCGCCAGTTCCCTGGACAGGTTATACGAGCAGTACTTC. This translates into CAASSLDRLYEQYF.